This T cell receptor beta chain was documented in a study of metastatic and nonmetastatic thyroid tumors. Study-level information: For malignant and benign thyroid patients, tumor or nodule tissue and blood were the sources whose repertoires were compared.

Study-wide results and caveats: It was reported that TCR beta diversity was significantly higher in malignant thyroid tumors than benign nodules, in blood and tumor.

All patients were untreated before thyroid surgery. Original data processing: A distant-metastasis classifier for papillary thyroid cancer was built using CDR3 differences across clinicopathological groups. TCRdb called clones again from the PCR reads with MiXCR. The V and J calls, along with clone size, are taken from TCRdb and not from the paper's own processing. Here the sample spans tens of thousands of clones, roughly a quarter being singletons. The germline V and J ends were trimmed by 10 bases and 1 base, with 11 bases remaining between them. Germline lookup yields CDR1 LNHDA and CDR2 SQIVND (reference sequence). The CDR3 consists of 14 residues. This clone appeared many times. What it binds is not known.

This chain joins TRBV19 and TRBJ2-6; unclear D gene. The sample was tumor tissue. This receptor was taken from a female donor with papillary thyroid cancer or a benign thyroid nodule (not recorded which). Some clones in this sample may be carry-over from other donors' samples. Here the CDR3 reads CATGIPSGANVLTF. The CDR3 nucleotides are TGTGCCACCGGAATCCCTTCTGGGGCCAACGTCCTGACTTTC.